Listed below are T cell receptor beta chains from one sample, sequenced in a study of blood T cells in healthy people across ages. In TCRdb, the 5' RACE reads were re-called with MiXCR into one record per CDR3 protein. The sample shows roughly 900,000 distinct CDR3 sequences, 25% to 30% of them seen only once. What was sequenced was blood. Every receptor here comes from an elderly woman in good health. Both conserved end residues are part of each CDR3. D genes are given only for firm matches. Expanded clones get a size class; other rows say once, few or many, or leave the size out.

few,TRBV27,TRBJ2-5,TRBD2,CASSPFAWGLAGGGSQETQYF,TGTGCCAGCAGTCCATTCGCGTGGGGACTAGCGGGGGGAGGGTCCCAAGAGACCCAGTACTTC
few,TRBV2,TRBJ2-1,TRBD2,CASSAGLAGPNEQFF,TGTGCCAGCAGTGCGGGACTAGCGGGGCCCAATGAGCAGTTCTTC
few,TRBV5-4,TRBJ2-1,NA,CASSLLSAVNEQFF,TGTGCCAGCAGCTTATTATCCGCAGTCAATGAGCAGTTCTTC
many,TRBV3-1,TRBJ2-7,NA,CASSQGGGSQYF,TGTGCCAGCAGCCAAGGTGGGGGCAGCCAGTACTTC
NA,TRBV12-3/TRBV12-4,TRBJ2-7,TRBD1,CASGGQGMYEQYF,TGTGCCAGCGGGGGACAGGGAATGTACGAGCAGTACTTC
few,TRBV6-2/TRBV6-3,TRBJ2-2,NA,CASSNQGRLRAGELFF,TGTGCCAGCAGTAACCAGGGACGGCTGCGCGCCGGGGAGCTGTTTTTT
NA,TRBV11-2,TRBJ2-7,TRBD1,CASSYTSGGEQYF,TGTGCCAGCAGTTACACTTCAGGGGGCGAGCAGTACTTC
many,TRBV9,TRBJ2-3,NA,CASSVRGVDTQYF,TGTGCCAGCAGCGTCAGGGGCGTAGATACGCAGTATTTT
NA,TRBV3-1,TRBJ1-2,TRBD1,CASSQGGGSYGYTF,TGTGCCAGCAGCCAAGGAGGGGGCAGCTATGGCTACACCTTC
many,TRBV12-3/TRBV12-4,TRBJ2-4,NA,CASSSPPGQPGTKNIQYF,TGTGCCAGCAGTTCCCCACCCGGACAGCCCGGAACCAAAAACATTCAGTACTTC
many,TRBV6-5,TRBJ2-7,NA,CASNPAGVHEQYF,TGTGCCAGCAATCCGGCAGGGGTCCACGAGCAGTACTTC
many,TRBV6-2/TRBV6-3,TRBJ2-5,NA,CASSPGGVSETQYF,TGTGCCAGCAGTCCCGGGGGCGTCTCGGAGACCCAGTACTTC
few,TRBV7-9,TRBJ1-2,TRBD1,CASSLGRGIGYTF,TGTGCCAGCAGCTTGGGCAGGGGGATAGGCTACACCTTC
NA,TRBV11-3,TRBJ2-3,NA,CASSTPDSPDTQYF,TGTGCCAGCAGCACCCCGGACAGTCCAGATACGCAGTATTTT
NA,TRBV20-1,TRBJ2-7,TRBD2,CSATLAGGYEQYF,TGCAGTGCTACACTAGCGGGAGGCTACGAGCAGTACTTC
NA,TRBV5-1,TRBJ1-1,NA,CASRNSMNTEAFF,TGCGCCAGCAGAAACAGCATGAACACTGAAGCTTTCTTT
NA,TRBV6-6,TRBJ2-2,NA,CASSPGARNPGELFF,TGTGCCAGCAGTCCCGGAGCGAGGAACCCCGGGGAGCTGTTTTTT
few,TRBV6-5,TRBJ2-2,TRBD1,CARPGQGSTGELFF,TGTGCCAGGCCGGGACAGGGTAGCACCGGGGAGCTGTTTTTT
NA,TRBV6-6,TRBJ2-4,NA,CASSCGLSLGGQYF,TGTGCCAGCAGTTGCGGGTTATCATTAGGGGGGCAGTACTTC
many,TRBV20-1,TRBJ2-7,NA,CSARVQGYEQYF,TGCAGTGCTAGAGTACAGGGTTACGAGCAGTACTTC
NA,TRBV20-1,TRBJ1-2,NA,CSARAGTDVHGYTF,TGCAGTGCTAGAGCAGGGACTGACGTTCACGGCTACACCTTC
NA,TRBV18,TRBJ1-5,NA,CASSPTGLQPQHF,TGTGCCAGCTCACCAACGGGGCTCCAGCCCCAGCATTTT
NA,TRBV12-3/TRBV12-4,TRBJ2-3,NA,CASSLAGGRTSTDVEYF,TGTGCCAGCAGTTTAGCGGGGGGTAGAACTAGCACAGATGTGGAATATTTT
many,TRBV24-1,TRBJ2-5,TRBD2,CATSDSLQRGGTSPETQYF,TGTGCCACCAGTGATTCCCTCCAGCGGGGGGGCACCAGCCCCGAGACCCAGTACTTC
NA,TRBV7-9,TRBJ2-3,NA,CTSARQDITQYF,TGTACCAGCGCCCGACAGGATATTACGCAGTATTTT
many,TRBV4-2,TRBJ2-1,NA,CASSQESFSYNEQFF,TGTGCCAGCAGCCAAGAGTCTTTCTCCTACAATGAGCAGTTCTTC
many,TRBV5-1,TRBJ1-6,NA,CASSLAGRTGNSPLHF,TGCGCCAGCAGCTTGGCCGGAAGAACGGGGAATTCACCCCTCCACTTT
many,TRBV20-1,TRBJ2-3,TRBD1,CSATTGGTDTQYF,TGCAGTGCTACGACAGGGGGCACAGATACGCAGTATTTT
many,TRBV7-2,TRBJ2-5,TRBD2,CASRSTSGQETQYF,TGTGCCAGCAGATCAACTAGCGGGCAAGAGACCCAGTACTTC
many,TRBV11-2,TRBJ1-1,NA,CASSPRVGLEAFF,TGTGCCAGCAGCCCCCGGGTGGGACTTGAAGCTTTCTTT
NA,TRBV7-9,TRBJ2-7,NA,CASSSPRGSYNEQYF,TGTGCCAGCAGCTCCCCCAGAGGGAGCTACAATGAGCAGTACTTC
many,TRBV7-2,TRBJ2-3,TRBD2,CASSLRAAGGVTDTQYF,TGTGCCAGCAGCTTACGCGCAGCGGGGGGAGTAACAGATACGCAGTATTTT
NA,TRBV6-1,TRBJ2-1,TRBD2,CASSLAGAGDEQFF,TGTGCCAGCAGTCTAGCGGGGGCTGGGGATGAGCAGTTCTTC
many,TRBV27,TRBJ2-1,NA,CASTLGQGPRYNEQFF,TGTGCCAGCACCTTAGGCCAGGGGCCACGCTACAATGAGCAGTTCTTC
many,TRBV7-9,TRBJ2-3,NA,CASSLVAGSDTQYF,TGTGCCAGCAGCTTAGTGGCAGGTTCAGATACGCAGTATTTT
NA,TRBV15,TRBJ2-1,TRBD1,CATSKVGQALNNEQFF,TGTGCCACCAGCAAAGTCGGACAGGCACTAAACAATGAGCAGTTCTTC
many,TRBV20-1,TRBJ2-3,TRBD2,CSARDRVVLAGGTDTQYF,TGCAGTGCTAGAGACCGCGTGGTCCTAGCGGGGGGCACAGATACGCAGTATTTT
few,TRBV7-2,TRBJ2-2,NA,CASSPRTSRAGELFF,TGTGCCAGCAGCCCGCGTACTAGTAGGGCCGGGGAGCTGTTTTTT
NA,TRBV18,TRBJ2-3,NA,CASSPPPEGYTQYF,TGTGCCAGCTCACCACCACCGGAAGGGTATACGCAGTATTTT
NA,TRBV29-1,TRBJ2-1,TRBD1,CSVVRSRGLNEQFF,TGCAGCGTTGTAAGATCCAGGGGGCTCAATGAGCAGTTCTTC
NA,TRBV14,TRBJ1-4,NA,CASSPGWIKGPQIQNEKLFF,TGTGCCAGCAGCCCCGGTTGGATAAAGGGCCCTCAAATCCAGAATGAAAAACTGTTTTTT
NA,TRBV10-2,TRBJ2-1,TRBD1,CASRLPGQGAYNVQFF,TGCGCCAGCAGACTGCCGGGACAGGGGGCGTACAATGTGCAGTTCTTC
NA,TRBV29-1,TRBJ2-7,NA,CSADSGSYNEQYF,TGCAGCGCTGACAGTGGCTCCTACAATGAGCAGTACTTC
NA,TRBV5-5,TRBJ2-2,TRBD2,CASTDTSGVLTRELFF,TGTGCCAGCACTGATACTAGCGGGGTCCTCACCAGGGAGCTGTTTTTT
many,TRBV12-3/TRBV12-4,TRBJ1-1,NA,CASSSTPIRANTEAFF,TGTGCCAGCAGTTCCACACCCATCCGGGCGAATACTGAAGCTTTCTTT
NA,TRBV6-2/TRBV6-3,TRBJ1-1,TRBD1,CASSLGQGDYALGNTEAFF,TGTGCCAGCTCCTTGGGACAGGGGGACTACGCCCTCGGGAACACTGAAGCTTTCTTT
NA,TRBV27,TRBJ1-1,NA,CASSLVGQGSGTEAFF,TGTGCCAGCAGTTTAGTGGGTCAGGGATCCGGCACTGAAGCTTTCTTT
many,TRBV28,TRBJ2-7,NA,CASSLGWDEQYF,TGTGCCAGCAGTTTGGGCTGGGACGAGCAGTACTTC
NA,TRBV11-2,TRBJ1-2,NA,CACSLWGQGNYGYTF,TGTGCCTGCAGCTTATGGGGCCAGGGTAACTATGGCTACACCTTC